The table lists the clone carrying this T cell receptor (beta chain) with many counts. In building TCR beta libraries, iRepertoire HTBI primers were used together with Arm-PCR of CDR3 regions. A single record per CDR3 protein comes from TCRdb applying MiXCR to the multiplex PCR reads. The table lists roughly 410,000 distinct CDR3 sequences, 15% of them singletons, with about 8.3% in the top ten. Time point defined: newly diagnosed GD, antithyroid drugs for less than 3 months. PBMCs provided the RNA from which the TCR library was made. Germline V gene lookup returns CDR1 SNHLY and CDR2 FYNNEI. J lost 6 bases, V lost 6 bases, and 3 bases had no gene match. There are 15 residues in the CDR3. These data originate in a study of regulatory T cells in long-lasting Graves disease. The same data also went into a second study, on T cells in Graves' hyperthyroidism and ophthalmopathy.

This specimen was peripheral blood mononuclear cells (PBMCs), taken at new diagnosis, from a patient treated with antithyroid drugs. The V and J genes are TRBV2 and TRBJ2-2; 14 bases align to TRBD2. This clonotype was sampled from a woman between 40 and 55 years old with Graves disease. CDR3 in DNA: TGTGCCAGCAGAGGGACTAGCGGGAGCCCCGGGGAGCTGTTTTTT. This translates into CASRGTSGSPGELFF.